The next 10 T cell receptor beta chains were all read from a single sample in a study of blood T cell repertoires in COVID-19. Profiling relied on immunoSEQ multiplex PCR, and the TCRdb table lists in-frame clones only, not all of them. The top ten clones hold 7.6% of a sample with 120,000 or so clones, around nine tenths of them seen once. Sequenced sample: peripheral blood. These receptors came from a man in his fifties with acute or convalescent COVID-19.

The V gene is TRBV3-1 (or the pseudogene TRBV3-2), the J gene TRBJ1-2; 7 nucleotides line up with TRBD1. The ends lost 3 bases at V and 4 bases at J; junction bases unmatched: 5. The CDR3 length is 14 residues. The germline CDR1 and CDR2 sequences are LGHDT and YNNKEL (reference sequence). CDR3 nucleotide sequence: TGTGCCAGCAGCCAGAACAGGGGACCCTATGGCTACACCTTC. Encoded protein: CASSQNRGPYGYTF.

The chain carries TRBV7-9 and TRBJ2-7; 9 nucleotides line up with TRBD2. Germline CDR1 is SEHNR and CDR2 is FQNEAQ (reference sequence). This CDR3 spans 17 amino acids. The J segment lost 0 bases and the V segment lost 5 bases, leaving 11 bases of the junction unmatched. The chain's CDR3 is CASSPPGGREGSYEQYF. The CDR3 DNA reads as TGTGCCAGCAGCCCTCCGGGAGGGCGGGAGGGCTCCTACGAGCAGTACTTC.

This clone was seen only once. This CDR3 is CSPGGEQFF. The CDR3, as DNA: TGCAGCCCCGGGGGGGAGCAGTTCTTC. This chain joins TRBV29-1 and TRBJ2-1; 7 positions match TRBD2. Per the germline V gene, CDR1 is SQVTM and CDR2 is ANQGSEA. Trimming removed 8 bases from V and 10 bases from J; junction bases left unmatched: 2. The CDR3 loop spans 9 amino acids.

To note about this clone: The sample contains more than one DNA sequence encoding this CDR3. DNA of the CDR3: TGTGCCAGCAGTCCCAGGACAGGCAATCAGCCCCAGCATTTT. Translation: CASSPRTGNQPQHF. The J gene is TRBJ1-5, the V gene TRBV6-5; TRBD1 is a possible D gene (6 bases). With 5 bases removed from V and 2 bases from J, the gap between germline ends came to 10 bases. CDR1 is MNHEY and CDR2 is SVGAGI in the germline V gene. The CDR3 runs to 14 residues.

The CDR3 DNA sequence: TGTGCCACCAGCGCGCTAGCGGTTCCTACCTACGAGCAGTACTTC. It encodes CATSALAVPTYEQYF. V is TRBV15 and J is TRBJ2-7, with 7 bases lining up with TRBD2. The length of the CDR3 is 15 residues. V dropped 5 bases and J dropped 2; count of bases not matched to a gene: 9. Per germline, CDR1 LNHNV and CDR2 YYDKDF (reference sequence).

The chain combines TRBV7-9 with TRBJ2-2; 13 bases match TRBD2. Germline-derived CDR1 and CDR2 are SEHNR and FQNEAQ (reference sequence). After removal of 5 bases from V and 4 bases from J, the junction contained 4 bases not matched to a gene. The CDR3 sequence is 16 residues long. CDR3 sequence reads: CASSPTSGRVTGELFF. For the CDR3, the DNA is TGTGCCAGCAGCCCCACTAGCGGGAGGGTCACCGGGGAGCTGTTTTTT.

The J gene is TRBJ2-5, the V gene TRBV2; maybe TRBD2 (6 bases). The germline V gene has CDR1 SNHLY and CDR2 FYNNEI. The germline V and J ends were trimmed by 10 bases and 4 bases, with 13 bases remaining between them. The CDR3 has 12 residues. The CDR3 here is CATKGTSETQYF. DNA for the CDR3: TGTGCCACCAAGGGGACTTCAGAGACCCAGTACTTC.

The chain carries TRBV19 and TRBJ2-7; D perhaps matches TRBD1 (5 bases). The CDR3 sequence is 15 residues long. Between the trimmed V and J ends, which lost 4 bases and 0 bases, there was a span of 13 bases. Germline V gives CDR1 LNHDA, CDR2 SQIVND (reference sequence). The CDR3 spells CASSRSFTGSYEQYF. The CDR3 DNA follows: TGTGCCAGTAGTAGAAGCTTTACAGGCTCCTACGAGCAGTACTTC.

This clone is a singleton in its sample. The V gene is TRBV18, the J gene TRBJ1-1; 8 positions match TRBD1. Looked up from germline, CDR1 is KGHSH and CDR2 is LQKENI. CDR3 length: 13 amino acids. Trimming cost V 3 bases and J 11 bases; bases outside gene matches: 8. CDR3 sequence: CASSPGQGATAFF. As DNA, the CDR3 is TGTGCCAGCTCACCCGGACAGGGCGCTACGGCTTTCTTT.

The chain links TRBV29-1 to TRBJ1-1; the match to TRBD1 covers 7 bases. The length of the CDR3 is 14 residues. Losses at the gene ends were 6 bases for V and 1 base for J; bases not matched to a gene: 8. Looked up from germline, CDR1 is SQVTM and CDR2 is ANQGSEA. CDR3 sequence: CSVIARQGNTEAFF. The CDR3 coding sequence is TGCAGCGTAATTGCACGACAGGGGAACACTGAAGCTTTCTTT.